This T cell receptor beta chain was identified in a study of T-cell reconstitution after alpha-beta-depleted transplantation in children. This clonotype was counted at least ten times. The library targeted TCRbeta and was prepared with unique molecular identifiers. TCRdb used MiXCR to reprocess the PCR reads, holding one entry per CDR3 protein. The sample includes 600,000 to 700,000 distinct CDR3 sequences, 15% to 20% of them seen just once. CDR1 DFQATT and CDR2 SNEGSKA come from the germline V gene (reference sequence). V shed 3 bases, J shed 9 bases, and the junction held 5 bases outside the gene matches. The CDR3 runs to 12 residues.

The specimen comprised PBMCs from the stem cell graft donor, sampled from the stem cell graft. This sequence was found in a human donor who donated a stem cell graft to a child with acute myeloid leukemia. The rearrangement uses TRBV20-1 and TRBJ2-1, with 7 nucleotides matching TRBD1. The CDR3 nucleotides are TGCAGTGCTAGGACAGGGTCTAGTGAGCAGTTCTTC. Translation: CSARTGSSEQFF.